One sample yielded the 13 T cell receptor beta chains listed below, sequenced in a study of T cell repertoires in cytomegalovirus infection (dated by TCRdb to the late 2010s). Sequencing took place on an Illumina HiSeq 1500. TCRdb reprocessed the public reads (quality trimming at Q25 with fastp, clone calling with MiXCR) and kept in-frame beta chains. Identical CDR3 protein sequences are pooled into one entry, listed with their most common genes and DNA. The sample has 400,000 or so distinct CDR3 sequences on record, about 33% of them singletons. The ten largest clones take up around 15% of the sample. The sample consisted of PBMCs. These receptors all come from a human donor in good health (CMV status not recorded). Some clones in this sample may be carry-over from other donors' samples.

To note about this clonotype: This may come from a read error, since a much larger clone is one base off. This chain connects TRBV7-9 to TRBJ2-7; D perhaps matches TRBD1 (6 bases). Germline V gene data show CDR1 as SEHNR and CDR2 as FQNEAQ (reference sequence). The CDR3 spans 17 residues. CDR3 sequence: CASSSTAGTLLPHEHYF. CDR3 sequence (DNA): TGTGCCAGCAGCTCAACGGCCGGGACATTGCTTCCCCACGAGCATTACTTC.

The chain has TRBV10-3 and TRBJ1-5; TRBD1 might be the D (5 bases). This CDR3 has 13 residues. Germline CDR1 ENHRY, CDR2 SYGVKD. V was shortened by 8 bases and J by 4 bases, with 12 bases between the two germline ends. As DNA, the CDR3 is TGTGCCATCCTAGGGGTTAAAAATCAGCCCCAGCATTTT. Protein: CAILGVKNQPQHF.

This clonotype has only one observation. J is TRBJ2-7 and V is TRBV7-9; D perhaps matches TRBD1 (5 bases). V dropped 4 bases and J dropped 3 bases, with 19 bases sitting between them. The CDR3 length is 16 residues. Looked up from germline, CDR1 is SEHNR and CDR2 is FQNEAQ (reference sequence). CDR3 coding DNA: TGTGCCAGCAGCTCCGACTCGACGAAGGACAACTACGAGCAGTACTTC. This codes for CASSSDSTKDNYEQYF.

V usage is TRBV11-2 and J usage is TRBJ2-7; D unresolved. Germline V gene data show CDR1 as SGHAT and CDR2 as FQNNGV. This CDR3 has 14 amino acids. V lost 2 bases and J lost 3, with 11 bases in between. DNA of the CDR3: TGTGCCAGCAGCTTAAATGGGGTCGACTACGAGCAGTACTTC. Translation: CASSLNGVDYEQYF.

This clonotype was observed a few times. The CDR3 protein is CASSYPLAGKNTGELFF. The CDR3 DNA is TGTGCCAGCAGTTACCCCCTAGCGGGGAAGAACACCGGGGAGCTGTTTTTT. The chain joins TRBV6-2 or TRBV6-3 to TRBJ2-2, with TRBD2 matching 9 bases. V gave up 2 bases and J gave up 1 base; unmatched junction bases: 5. This CDR3 is 17 amino acids long. Per germline, CDR1 MNHEY and CDR2 SVGEGT.

This clonotype was found many times. This chain connects TRBV7-2 to TRBJ1-1; the D gene is possibly TRBD1 (6 bases). Looked up from germline, CDR1 is SGHTA and CDR2 is FQGNSA. V lost 5 bases to trimming and J lost 5 bases, with 18 bases between them. The CDR3 spans 15 residues. The CDR3, as DNA: TGTGCCAGCAGCCTGGCCTTTGGGGGGCAGACTGAAGCTTTCTTT. Translated: CASSLAFGGQTEAFF.

The table lists this clonotype with many counts. V and J are TRBV6-5 and TRBJ1-4; no clear D. The V gene lost 3 bases and the J gene lost 7 bases, with 21 bases spanning the gap. Germline lookup yields CDR1 MNHEY and CDR2 SVGAGI. The CDR3 extends over 17 amino acids. The CDR3 loop is CASSYPDWQDIGEKLFF. DNA for the CDR3: TGTGCCAGCAGTTATCCCGACTGGCAGGATATAGGTGAAAAACTGTTTTTT.

This sequence joins TRBV28 and TRBJ1-1; 8 bases align to TRBD1. Trimming at V came to 5 bases and at J to 0 bases, leaving 2 bases not matched to a gene. The germline CDR1 and CDR2 sequences are MDHEN and SYDVKM. This CDR3 has 14 residues. This CDR3 reads CASSTGGLNTEAFF. In DNA, the CDR3 is TGTGCCAGCAGTACAGGGGGTTTGAACACTGAAGCTTTCTTT. The whole variable domain, filled in from reference TRBV28 and TRBJ1-1, reads DVKVTQSSRYLVKRTGEKVFLECVQDMDHENMFWYRQDPGLGLRLIYFSYDVKMKEKGDIPEGYSVSREKKERFSLILESASTNQTSMYLCASSTGGLNTEAFFGQGTRLTVV.

This clonotype came up a few times. This rearrangement joins TRBV2 to TRBJ1-6; no clear D. This CDR3 is 14 amino acids long. Germline assignment: CDR1 SNHLY and CDR2 FYNNEI. Deletions cut 6 bases from V and 5 bases from J, with 11 bases between. CDR3 amino acids: CASRSERNNSPLHF. CDR3 sequence (DNA): TGTGCCAGCAGATCTGAGAGAAATAATTCACCCCTCCACTTT.

The chain has TRBV10-3 and TRBJ2-1, with 11 bases aligning to TRBD2. This CDR3 has 14 residues. Trimming removed 8 bases from V and 9 bases from J; junction bases left unmatched: 9. Looked up from germline, CDR1 is ENHRY and CDR2 is SYGVKD. CDR3 sequence reads: CAIGKTSGATEQFF. Written as DNA, the CDR3 is TGTGCCATCGGAAAGACTAGCGGGGCTACTGAGCAGTTCTTC.

V and J are TRBV7-3 and TRBJ2-5, with a possible D match to TRBD1 (6 bases). CDR1 and CDR2 from the germline V gene are SGHTA and FQGTGA. The CDR3 consists of 14 residues. Trimming stripped 1 base from V and 4 bases from J, with 10 bases between. The CDR3 sequence is CASSLNREGETQYF. The CDR3 bases are TGTGCCAGCAGCTTAAACAGGGAAGGAGAGACCCAGTACTTC.

This clonotype occurred many times. V is TRBV6-2 or TRBV6-3 and J is TRBJ2-7; 8 bases align to TRBD2. V was clipped by 10 bases and J by 6 bases; unmatched bases: 11. The germline V gene encodes CDR1 MNHEY and CDR2 SVGEGT. This CDR3 comprises 13 residues. CDR3 sequence reads: CAITRGGHGEQYF. The DNA for the CDR3 is TGTGCCATCACCCGCGGGGGGCACGGCGAGCAGTACTTC.

This clonotype was recorded many times. V is TRBV19 and J is TRBJ1-1; 10 bases line up with TRBD1. Germline CDR1 reads LNHDA; CDR2 reads SQIVND (reference sequence). The CDR3 runs 16 residues. The V gene end was trimmed by 5 bases and the J gene end by 1 base; junction bases not matched to a gene: 7. The CDR3 DNA follows: TGTGCCAGTAGTCCCAGAGGGACAGGGGAGAACACTGAAGCTTTCTTT. Translation: CASSPRGTGENTEAFF.